This TCR beta chain was retrieved from a study of cytomegalovirus exposure and HLA in healthy donors. The CDR3 is 16 residues long. Germline V CDR1 and CDR2: LGHNA, YNFKEQ. V trimming: 1 base; J trimming: 5 bases; junction bases outside the gene matches: 5. Study-wide results and caveats: Researchers reportedly found TCR beta sequences accurately predicted most subjects' HLA-A and HLA-B alleles.

The PCR employed 60 Vbeta primers together with 13 Jbeta primers. In the original workflow: Tens of millions of unique TCR beta chains, 8.5 million to 14 million shared, were counted in a later analysis. Only in-frame clones appear in the TCRdb table, and some are missing; sequencing was by immunoSEQ multiplex PCR. V, J and clone size are taken as reported in that table, and D and trimming were inferred from the DNA itself. The sample has just over 200,000 clones; about two thirds are singletons. As concerns this clone: The antigen is unknown.

The clonotype comes from a man aged 40-49 years in good health and CMV-seropositive. Sequencing input: PBMCs. This rearrangement joins TRBV4-2 to TRBJ2-3; 11 positions match TRBD1. CDR3 in DNA: TGTGCCAGCAGCCAAGTTTGGGACAGGGGGATAGATACGCAGTATTTT. Its protein is CASSQVWDRGIDTQYF.